This T cell receptor (beta chain) was retrieved from a study of blood T cell repertoires in COVID-19. Study-wide context: T cells, B-cell-depleted T cells, or PBMCs supplied cDNA or gDNA.

J was trimmed by 3 bases and V by 10 bases; bases with no gene match: 18. This CDR3 contains 16 residues. CDR1 and CDR2 from the germline V gene are SGHNT and YYREEE (reference sequence). In the authors' methods: The authors estimated nucleated cell counts from reference gene primer amplification. Here immunoSEQ multiplex PCR was the method, and the copy in TCRdb shows in-frame clones only, minus some. The V and J calls and the clone size are those of that table, but D and trimming were determined from the DNA. The repertoire includes roughly 42,000 clones, under 85% of them detected once, and 33% sits in the top ten.

The clonotype comes from an elderly woman with acute or convalescent COVID-19. Sequencing was carried out using peripheral blood. The gene calls are TRBV5-4 and TRBJ2-7; the match to TRBD2 covers 8 bases. CDR3 nucleotides: TGTGCCCTAGAGTGGTGTCCCAGCGGGAGAATCTACGAGCAGTACTTC. As protein: CALEWCPSGRIYEQYF.